This TCR beta chain was sequenced in a study of blood T cell repertoires in COVID-19. Study context: Acute and convalescent COVID-19 samples came from the United States, Italy and Spain.

Under the authors' procedure: Researchers report that nucleated cell counts were estimated from reference gene primer amplification. TCRdb's copy holds only in-frame clones and misses some; the assay was immunoSEQ multiplex PCR. For V, J and clone size, that table is used; D and trimming come from the DNA. This table holds about 300,000 clones, about 91% found once. The sequenced sample consisted of peripheral blood. The origin of this receptor is a woman aged 25 to 39 who had recovered from COVID-19.

Here the CDR3 reads CASSSMGGVGPQHF. The CDR3 DNA follows: TGTGCCAGCAGTTCCATGGGGGGGGTTGGGCCCCAGCATTTT. V and J are TRBV27 and TRBJ1-5; a weak D match, TRBD1 (5 bases). The CDR3 loop spans 14 amino acids. The germline gives CDR1 MNHEY, CDR2 SMNVEV (reference sequence). V was trimmed by 4 bases and J by 9 bases, leaving 16 bases between them.